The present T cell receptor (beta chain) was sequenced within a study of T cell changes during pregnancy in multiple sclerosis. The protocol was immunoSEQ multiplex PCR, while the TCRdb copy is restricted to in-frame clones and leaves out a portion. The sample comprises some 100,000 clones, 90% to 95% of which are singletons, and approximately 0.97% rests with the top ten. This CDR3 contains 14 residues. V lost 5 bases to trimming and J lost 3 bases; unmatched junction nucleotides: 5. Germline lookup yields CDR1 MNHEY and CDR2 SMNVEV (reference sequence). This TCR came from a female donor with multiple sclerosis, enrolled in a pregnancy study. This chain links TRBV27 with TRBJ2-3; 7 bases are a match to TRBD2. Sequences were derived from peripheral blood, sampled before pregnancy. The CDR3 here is CASSLSGPTDTQYF. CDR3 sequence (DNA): TGTGCCAGCAGTCTTAGCGGGCCTACAGATACGCAGTATTTT.